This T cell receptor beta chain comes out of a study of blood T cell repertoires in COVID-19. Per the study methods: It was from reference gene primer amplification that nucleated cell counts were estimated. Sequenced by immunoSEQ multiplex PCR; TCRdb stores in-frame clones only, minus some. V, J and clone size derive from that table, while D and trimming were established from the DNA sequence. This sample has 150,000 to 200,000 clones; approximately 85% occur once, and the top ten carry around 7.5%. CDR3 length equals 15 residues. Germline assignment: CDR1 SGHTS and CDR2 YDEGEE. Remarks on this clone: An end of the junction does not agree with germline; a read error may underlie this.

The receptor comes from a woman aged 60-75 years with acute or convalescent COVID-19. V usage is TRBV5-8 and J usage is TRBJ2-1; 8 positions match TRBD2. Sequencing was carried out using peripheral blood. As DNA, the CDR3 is TGTGCCAGCAGCTTTAGCGGGGCCTCCTCCAATGAGCAGTTCTTC. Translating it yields CASSFSGASSNEQFF.